Below, 8 T cell receptor beta chains from the same sample are listed, as sequenced in a study of blood T cell repertoires in COVID-19. Using immunoSEQ multiplex PCR, the repertoire was profiled, and TCRdb retains in-frame clones only, with some absent. Among some 250,000 clones listed, 85% to 90% were seen once. Sequencing was done on a sample of PBMCs or T cells enriched from blood (not recorded which). The receptors were gathered from a young woman with acute COVID-19.

This rearrangement joins TRBV19 to TRBJ2-7; the D is unclear. The V gene's germline CDR1 is LNHDA and CDR2 SQIVND (reference sequence). V lost 3 bases and J lost 1, with 10 bases in between. The CDR3 totals 14 residues. CDR3 protein: CASSISTHSYEQYF. The CDR3 bases are TGTGCCAGTAGTATTTCTACGCATTCCTACGAGCAGTACTTC.

The V and J genes are TRBV6-5 and TRBJ2-2; D gene ambiguous. The length of the CDR3 is 13 residues. Germline CDR1 is MNHEY and CDR2 is SVGAGI. V lost 5 bases to trimming and J lost 5 bases, with 9 bases between them. The DNA for the CDR3 is TGTGCCAGCAGTATAACGAGGACCGGGGAGCTGTTTTTT. It yields the protein CASSITRTGELFF.

The V call is TRBV19, the J call TRBJ1-5, with 11 bases identical to TRBD1. The CDR3 loop spans 18 amino acids. Trimming removed 2 bases from V and 1 base from J; junction bases left unmatched: 7. Germline V lookup: CDR1 LNHDA, CDR2 SQIVND (reference sequence). The CDR3 DNA follows: TGTGCCAGTAGTATATTGAGGACAGGGGGCGAGAGCAATCAGCCCCAGCATTTT. This codes for CASSILRTGGESNQPQHF.

The chain is built from TRBV7-6 and TRBJ2-5; 7 bases agree with TRBD2. The ends lost 6 bases at V and 4 bases at J; junction bases unmatched: 2. CDR3 length equals 12 residues. Germline V lookup: CDR1 SGHVS, CDR2 FNYEAQ. CDR3 DNA sequence: TGTGCCAGCAGTTGGGGGGGAGAGACCCAGTACTTC. It specifies CASSWGGETQYF.

The V and J genes are TRBV11-2 and TRBJ2-3, with 9 bases lining up with TRBD2. The CDR3 length is 16 residues. CDR1 is SGHAT, CDR2 FQNNGV, per germline. V lost 11 bases and J lost 0; bases outside the gene matches: 12. CDR3 nucleotide sequence: TGTGCCTACTCGCCCGGGGCGGGGGGGAGCACAGATACGCAGTATTTT. Its translation is CAYSPGAGGSTDTQYF.

The rearrangement uses TRBV27 and TRBJ1-1; possible D gene TRBD1, 5 bases. CDR1 and CDR2 (germline): MNHEY, SMNVEV (reference sequence). Trimming took 5 bases from V and 2 from J, leaving 15 bases between them. The length of the CDR3 is 15 residues. The CDR3 DNA reads TGTGCCAGCAGTCCTATCGGGACTGCCAACACTGAAGCTTTCTTT. It encodes CASSPIGTANTEAFF.

The rearrangement uses TRBV7-2 and TRBJ1-2; tentative D call: TRBD1 (6 bases). CDR3 size: 16 residues. Germline loops: CDR1 SGHTA, CDR2 FQGNSA. The ends were cut back, 2 bases at V and 0 bases at J, with 13 bases in the middle. DNA of the CDR3: TGTGCCAGCAGCTTATTTAAACAGGGACCTAACTATGGCTACACCTTC. Its translation: CASSLFKQGPNYGYTF.

This chain links TRBV27 with TRBJ1-2; maybe TRBD1 (6 bases). Germline V gene data show CDR1 as MNHEY and CDR2 as SMNVEV (reference sequence). The CDR3 length is 14 residues. The V and J ends lost 5 bases and 1 base respectively, with 11 bases between them. CDR3 in amino acids: CASSPDRNNYGYTF. DNA of the CDR3: TGTGCCAGCAGTCCCGACAGGAATAACTATGGCTACACCTTC.